These T cell receptor beta chains were read from a single sample in a study of blood T cells in healthy people across ages. From the 5' RACE reads, TCRdb called clonotypes with MiXCR, one entry per CDR3 protein. This table has 550,000 to 800,000 distinct CDR3 sequences, approximately 29% appearing once. The sequencing sample was made of blood. All receptors derive from a woman older than 75 in good health. Both conserved end residues are part of each CDR3. Fields, in order: CDR3 DNA, CDR3 protein, V gene, clone size, J gene, D gene. A D gene is named only where the DNA matches it firmly. A clone size is listed for some rows: how often the clone was seen (once, few, many), or a class if it is expanded.

cdr3_nt: TGCAGCGTGGGTGGTTTGGGCTCAACTAATGAAAAACTGTTTTTT
cdr3_aa: CSVGGLGSTNEKLFF
v_call: TRBV29-1
clone_size: .
j_call: TRBJ1-4
d_call: .

cdr3_nt: TGTGCCTGGAGTGTATTAGGGGCTGGGGCCAACGTCCTGACTTTC
cdr3_aa: CAWSVLGAGANVLTF
v_call: TRBV30
clone_size: .
j_call: TRBJ2-6
d_call: .

cdr3_nt: TGCAGCGTCGGAGGCAGGACTACACTCTACAATGAGCAGTTCTTC
cdr3_aa: CSVGGRTTLYNEQFF
v_call: TRBV29-1
clone_size: many
j_call: TRBJ2-1
d_call: .

cdr3_nt: TGTGCCACCAGTGATTTCGTTAGCGGGGGTGGCACAGATACGCAGTATTTT
cdr3_aa: CATSDFVSGGGTDTQYF
v_call: TRBV24-1
clone_size: many
j_call: TRBJ2-3
d_call: TRBD2

cdr3_nt: TGTGCCAGCAGCTTAGGGGCTAGGGCAGGGACACAAGAGACCCAGTACTTC
cdr3_aa: CASSLGARAGTQETQYF
v_call: TRBV7-2
clone_size: many
j_call: TRBJ2-5
d_call: .

cdr3_nt: TGTGCCGGTAATGCCGGAAACTATGGCTACACCTTC
cdr3_aa: CAGNAGNYGYTF
v_call: TRBV30
clone_size: .
j_call: TRBJ1-2
d_call: .

cdr3_nt: TGCGCCAGTGGAGGGGTAGGGGGGAGCGATGAGCAGTTCTTC
cdr3_aa: CASGGVGGSDEQFF
v_call: TRBV5-1
clone_size: many
j_call: TRBJ2-1
d_call: .

cdr3_nt: TGCAGTGCTAGAGATTGGGACAGGGGACGGGAGACCCAGTACTTC
cdr3_aa: CSARDWDRGRETQYF
v_call: TRBV20-1
clone_size: many
j_call: TRBJ2-5
d_call: TRBD1

cdr3_nt: TGTGCCAGCAGCTGGGGTGAAGGGCTCGAGCAGTACTTC
cdr3_aa: CASSWGEGLEQYF
v_call: TRBV5-5
clone_size: .
j_call: TRBJ2-7
d_call: .

cdr3_nt: TGTGCCAGCAGCTTCTTACCAGGGGGCTCCTTAAAAAACACTGAAGCTTTCTTT
cdr3_aa: CASSFLPGGSLKNTEAFF
v_call: TRBV7-3
clone_size: .
j_call: TRBJ1-1
d_call: TRBD1